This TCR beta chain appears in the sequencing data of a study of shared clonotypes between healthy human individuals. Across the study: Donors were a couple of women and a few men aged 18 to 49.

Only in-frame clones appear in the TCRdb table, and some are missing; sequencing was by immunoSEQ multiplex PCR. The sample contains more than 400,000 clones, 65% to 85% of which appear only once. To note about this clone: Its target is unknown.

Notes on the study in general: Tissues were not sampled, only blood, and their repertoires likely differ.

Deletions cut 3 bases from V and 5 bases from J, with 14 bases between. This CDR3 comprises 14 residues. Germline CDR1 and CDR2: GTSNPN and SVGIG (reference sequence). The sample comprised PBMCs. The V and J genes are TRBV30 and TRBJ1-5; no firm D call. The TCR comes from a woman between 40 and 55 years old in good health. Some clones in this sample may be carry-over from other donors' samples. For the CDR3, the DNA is TGTGCCTGGAGCGCACTAACAAAAGATCAGCCCCAGCATTTT. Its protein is CAWSALTKDQPQHF.